Given below is one T cell receptor beta chain in context. Its antigen is unidentified. The data were obtained in a study of CD8+CD57+ T cells in acquired aplastic anemia. Study-level background: DNA recovered from sorted CD4+ and CD8+ cells had a mean of approximately 3 ug.

Whole-study findings and limits: Patients versus controls showed no significant CD8+ Simpson's diversity difference.

It was genomic DNA that served as the template for profiling TCR beta VDJ and CDR3. TCRdb recomputed calls from the reads with MiXCR, one row per CDR3 protein. The data show roughly 160,000 distinct CDR3 sequences, about 60% seen once. CDR3 length equals 18 residues. V lost 0 bases, J lost 4 bases, and 10 bases stayed unmatched. The germline CDR1 and CDR2 sequences are LGHNA and YNFKEQ. This TCR came from a human donor in good health. This chain links TRBV4-2 with TRBJ2-7; TRBD2 matches 12 bases. The sequencing input was sorted CD4+, CD8+, or CD8+CD57+ T cells (not recorded which) from PBMCs. CDR3 sequence reads: CASSQEELTSGSLYEQYF. The CDR3 DNA sequence: TGTGCCAGCAGCCAAGAGGAATTGACTAGCGGGAGCTTATACGAGCAGTACTTC.